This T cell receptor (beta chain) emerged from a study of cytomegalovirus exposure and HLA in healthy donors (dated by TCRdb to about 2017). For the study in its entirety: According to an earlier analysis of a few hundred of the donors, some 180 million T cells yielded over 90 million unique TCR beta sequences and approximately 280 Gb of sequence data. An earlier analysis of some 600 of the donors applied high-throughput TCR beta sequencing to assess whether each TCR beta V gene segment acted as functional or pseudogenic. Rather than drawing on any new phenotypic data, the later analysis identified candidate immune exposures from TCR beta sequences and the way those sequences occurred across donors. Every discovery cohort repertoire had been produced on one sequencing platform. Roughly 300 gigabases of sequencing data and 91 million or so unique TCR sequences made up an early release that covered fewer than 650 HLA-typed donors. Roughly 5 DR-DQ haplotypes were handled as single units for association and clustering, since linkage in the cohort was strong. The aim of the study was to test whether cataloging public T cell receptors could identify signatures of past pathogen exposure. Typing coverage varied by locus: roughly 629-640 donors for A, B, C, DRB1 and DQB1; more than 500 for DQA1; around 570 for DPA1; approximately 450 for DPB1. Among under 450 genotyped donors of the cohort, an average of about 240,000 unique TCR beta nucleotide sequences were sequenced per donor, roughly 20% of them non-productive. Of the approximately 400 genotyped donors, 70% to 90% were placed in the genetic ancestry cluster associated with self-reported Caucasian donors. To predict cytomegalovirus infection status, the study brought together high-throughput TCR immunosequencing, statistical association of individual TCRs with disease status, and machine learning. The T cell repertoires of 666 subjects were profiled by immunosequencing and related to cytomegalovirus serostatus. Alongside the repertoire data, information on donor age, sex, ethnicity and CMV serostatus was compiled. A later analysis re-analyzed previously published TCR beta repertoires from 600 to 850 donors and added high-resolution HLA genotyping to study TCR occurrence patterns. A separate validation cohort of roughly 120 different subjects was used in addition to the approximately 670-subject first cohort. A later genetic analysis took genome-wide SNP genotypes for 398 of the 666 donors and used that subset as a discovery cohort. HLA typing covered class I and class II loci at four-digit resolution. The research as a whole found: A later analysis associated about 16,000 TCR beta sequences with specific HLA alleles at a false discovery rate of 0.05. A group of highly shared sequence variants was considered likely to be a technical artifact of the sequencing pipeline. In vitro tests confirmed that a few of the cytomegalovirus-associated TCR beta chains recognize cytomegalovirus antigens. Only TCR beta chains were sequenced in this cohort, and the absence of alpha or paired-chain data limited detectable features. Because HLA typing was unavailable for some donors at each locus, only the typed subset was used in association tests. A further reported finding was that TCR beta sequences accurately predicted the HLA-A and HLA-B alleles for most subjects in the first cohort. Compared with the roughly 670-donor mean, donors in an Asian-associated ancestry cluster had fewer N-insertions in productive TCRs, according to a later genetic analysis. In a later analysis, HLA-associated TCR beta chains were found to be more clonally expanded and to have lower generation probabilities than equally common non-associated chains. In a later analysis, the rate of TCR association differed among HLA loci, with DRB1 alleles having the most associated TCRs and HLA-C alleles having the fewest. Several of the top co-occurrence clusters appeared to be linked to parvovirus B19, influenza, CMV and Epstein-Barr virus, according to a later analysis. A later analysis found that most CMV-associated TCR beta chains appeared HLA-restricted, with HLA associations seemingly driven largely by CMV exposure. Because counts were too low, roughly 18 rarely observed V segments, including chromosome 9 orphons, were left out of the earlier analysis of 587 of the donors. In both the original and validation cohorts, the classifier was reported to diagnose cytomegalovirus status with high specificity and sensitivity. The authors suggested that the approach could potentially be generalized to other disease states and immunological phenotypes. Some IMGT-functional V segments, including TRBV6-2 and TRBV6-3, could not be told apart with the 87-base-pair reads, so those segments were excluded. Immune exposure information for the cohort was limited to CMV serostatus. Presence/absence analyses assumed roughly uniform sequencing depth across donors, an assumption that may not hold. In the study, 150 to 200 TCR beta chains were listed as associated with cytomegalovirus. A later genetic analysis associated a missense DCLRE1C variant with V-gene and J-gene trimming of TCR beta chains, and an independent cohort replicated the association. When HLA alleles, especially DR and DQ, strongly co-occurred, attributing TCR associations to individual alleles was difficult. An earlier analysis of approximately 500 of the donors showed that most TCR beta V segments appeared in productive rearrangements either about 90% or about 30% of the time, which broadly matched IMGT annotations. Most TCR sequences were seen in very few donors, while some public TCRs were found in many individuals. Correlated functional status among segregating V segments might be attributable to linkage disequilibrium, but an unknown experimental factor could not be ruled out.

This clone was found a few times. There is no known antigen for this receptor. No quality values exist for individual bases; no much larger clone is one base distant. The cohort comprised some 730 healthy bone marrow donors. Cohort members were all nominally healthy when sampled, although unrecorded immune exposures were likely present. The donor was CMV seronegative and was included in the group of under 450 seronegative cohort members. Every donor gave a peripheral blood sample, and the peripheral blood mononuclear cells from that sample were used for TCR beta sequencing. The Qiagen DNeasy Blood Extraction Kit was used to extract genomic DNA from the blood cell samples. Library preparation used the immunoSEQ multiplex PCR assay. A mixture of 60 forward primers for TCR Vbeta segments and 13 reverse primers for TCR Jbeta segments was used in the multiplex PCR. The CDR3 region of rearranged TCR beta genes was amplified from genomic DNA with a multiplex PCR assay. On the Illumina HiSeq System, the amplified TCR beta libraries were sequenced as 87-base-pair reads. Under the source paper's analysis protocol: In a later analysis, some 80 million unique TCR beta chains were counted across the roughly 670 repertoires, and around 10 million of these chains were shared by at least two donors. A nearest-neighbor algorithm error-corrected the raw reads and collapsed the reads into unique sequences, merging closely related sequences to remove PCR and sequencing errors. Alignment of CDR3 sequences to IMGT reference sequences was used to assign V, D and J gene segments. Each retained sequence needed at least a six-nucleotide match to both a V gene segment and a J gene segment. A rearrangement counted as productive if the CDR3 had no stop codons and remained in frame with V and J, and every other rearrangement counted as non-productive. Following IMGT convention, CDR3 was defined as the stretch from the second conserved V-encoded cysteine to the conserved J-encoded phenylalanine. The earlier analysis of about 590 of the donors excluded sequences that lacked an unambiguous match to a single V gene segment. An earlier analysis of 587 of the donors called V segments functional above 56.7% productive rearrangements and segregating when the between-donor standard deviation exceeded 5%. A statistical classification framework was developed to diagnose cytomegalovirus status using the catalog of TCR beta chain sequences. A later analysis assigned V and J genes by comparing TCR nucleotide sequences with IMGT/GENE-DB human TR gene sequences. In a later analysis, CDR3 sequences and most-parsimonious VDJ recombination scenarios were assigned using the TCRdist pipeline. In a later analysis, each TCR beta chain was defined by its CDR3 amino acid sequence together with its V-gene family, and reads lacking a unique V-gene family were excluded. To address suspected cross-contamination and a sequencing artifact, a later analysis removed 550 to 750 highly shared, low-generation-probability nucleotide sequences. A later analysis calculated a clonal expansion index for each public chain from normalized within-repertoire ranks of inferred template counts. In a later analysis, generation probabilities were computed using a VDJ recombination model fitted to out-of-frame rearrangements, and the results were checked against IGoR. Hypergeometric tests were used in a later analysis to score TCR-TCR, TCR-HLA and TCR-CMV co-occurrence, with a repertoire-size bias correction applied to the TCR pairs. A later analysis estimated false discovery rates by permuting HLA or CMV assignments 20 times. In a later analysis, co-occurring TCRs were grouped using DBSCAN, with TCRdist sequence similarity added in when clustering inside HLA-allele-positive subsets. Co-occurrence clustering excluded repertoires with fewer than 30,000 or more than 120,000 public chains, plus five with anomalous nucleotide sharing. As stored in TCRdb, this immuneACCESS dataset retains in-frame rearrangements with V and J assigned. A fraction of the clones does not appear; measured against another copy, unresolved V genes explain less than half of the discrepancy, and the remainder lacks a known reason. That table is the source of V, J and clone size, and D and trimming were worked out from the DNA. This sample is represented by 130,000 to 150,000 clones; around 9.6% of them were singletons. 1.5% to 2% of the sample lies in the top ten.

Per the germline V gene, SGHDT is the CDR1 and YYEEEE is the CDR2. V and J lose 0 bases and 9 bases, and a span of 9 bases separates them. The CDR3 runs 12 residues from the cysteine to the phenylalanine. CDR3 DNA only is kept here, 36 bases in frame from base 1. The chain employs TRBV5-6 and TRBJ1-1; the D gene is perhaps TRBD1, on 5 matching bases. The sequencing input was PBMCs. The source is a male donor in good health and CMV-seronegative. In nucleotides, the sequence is TGTGCCAGCAGCTTGGCAGGGAGGCAAGCTTTCTTT. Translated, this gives CASSLAGRQAFF.